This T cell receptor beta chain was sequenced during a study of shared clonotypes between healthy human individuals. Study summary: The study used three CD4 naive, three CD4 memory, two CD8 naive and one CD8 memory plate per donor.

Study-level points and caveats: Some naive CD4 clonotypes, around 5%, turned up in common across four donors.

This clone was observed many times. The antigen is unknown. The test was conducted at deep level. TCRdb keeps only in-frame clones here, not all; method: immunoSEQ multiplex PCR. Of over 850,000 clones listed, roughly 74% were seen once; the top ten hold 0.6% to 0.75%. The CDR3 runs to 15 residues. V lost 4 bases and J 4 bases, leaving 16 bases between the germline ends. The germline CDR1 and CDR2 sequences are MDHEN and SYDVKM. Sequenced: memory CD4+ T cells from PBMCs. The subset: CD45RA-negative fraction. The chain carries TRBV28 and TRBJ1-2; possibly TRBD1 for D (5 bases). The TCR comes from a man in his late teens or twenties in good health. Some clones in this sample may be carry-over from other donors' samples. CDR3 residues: CASSSTSTEPYGYTF. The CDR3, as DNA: TGTGCCAGCAGTTCCACCTCGACAGAGCCCTATGGCTACACCTTC.